A single sample gave rise to the 23 T cell receptor beta chains below, sequenced in a study of T cells in localized non-small cell lung cancer. Clones were read by immunoSEQ multiplex PCR, and TCRdb kept only the in-frame ones, dropping some. The repertoire holds 8,500 or so clones, over 50% seen once, with around 8% in the top ten. Specimen: lymph node tissue, collected before any cancer treatment. The receptors originated from a male donor older than 55 with stage I squamous cell lung carcinoma.

This chain links TRBV11-3 with TRBJ1-1, with TRBD1 matching 8 bases. J was trimmed by 0 bases and V by 6 bases; bases with no gene match: 12. CDR1 and CDR2 (germline): SGHNT, YENEEA. The CDR3 extends over 17 amino acids. This chain's CDR3 is CASSTAGGNRVNTEAFF. CDR3 nucleotide sequence: TGTGCCAGCAGTACAGCAGGGGGCAATAGGGTGAACACTGAAGCTTTCTTT.

The V gene is TRBV2, the J gene TRBJ2-3; 8 bases are a match to TRBD2. After removal of 8 bases from V and 4 bases from J, the junction contained 11 bases not matched to a gene. This CDR3 region has 15 residues. The germline CDR1 and CDR2 sequences are SNHLY and FYNNEI. CDR3 sequence reads: CASRPGGLGSDTQYF. CDR3 nucleotide sequence: TGTGCCAGCCGACCTGGGGGACTAGGGTCAGATACGCAGTATTTT.

The chain joins TRBV6-8 to TRBJ1-4, with D possibly matching TRBD1 (6 bases). The CDR3 sequence is 13 residues long. V lost 11 bases and J 7 bases, leaving 17 bases between the germline ends. Per germline, CDR1 MNHGY and CDR2 SAAAGT. CDR3 nucleotides: TGTGCCGGGGGCGTGCAGGCCTTTGAAAAACTGTTTTTT. Its protein product is CAGGVQAFEKLFF.

This sequence joins TRBV7-8 and TRBJ2-1; D is ambiguous. CDR1 and CDR2 from the germline V gene are SGHVS and FQNEAQ. Trimming removed 5 bases from V and 1 base from J, with 6 bases in between. The CDR3 contains 13 residues. The chain's CDR3 is CASSHTSYNEQFF. The CDR3 DNA reads as TGTGCCAGCAGCCATACGTCCTACAATGAGCAGTTCTTC.

This clone was seen a single time. V is TRBV11-3 and J is TRBJ2-1; 10 positions agree with TRBD2. The CDR3 totals 15 residues. Trimming took 2 bases from V and 9 from J; bases not matched to a gene: 7. Germline V gene data show CDR1 as SGHNT and CDR2 as YENEEA. The CDR3 loop is CASSLTTSGTLEQFF. In DNA, the CDR3 is TGTGCCAGCAGCTTAACTACTAGCGGGACTCTTGAGCAGTTCTTC. The full variable domain, its missing parts supplied by reference TRBV11-3 and TRBJ2-1, is EAGVVQSPRYKIIEKKQPVAFWCNPISGHNTLYWYLQNLGQGPELLIRYENEEAVDDSQLPKDRFSAERLKGVDSTLKIQPAELGDSAVYLCASSLTTSGTLEQFFGPGTRLTVL.

The chain has TRBV19 and TRBJ2-1; D uncertain. The CDR3 covers 11 residues. Germline CDR1 reads LNHDA; CDR2 reads SQIVND (reference sequence). The V gene lost 6 bases and the J gene lost 10 bases, with 10 bases spanning the gap. The CDR3 nucleotides read TGTGCCAGTAGGCGTGCCGGGGAGCAGTTCTTC. This encodes CASRRAGEQFF.

The chain recombines TRBV7-5 with TRBJ2-7; TRBD1, the table's D call, lacks a check against the DNA. TRBV7-5 is designated a pseudogene. The CDR3 length is 14 residues. This CDR3 is CASSRGTGFYEQYF. The CDR3 DNA reads as TGTGCCAGCAGCCGTGGGACAGGGTTCTACGAGCAGTACTTC.

In its sample, this clone was seen a few times. This rearrangement joins TRBV15 to TRBJ2-5; possible D gene TRBD2, 6 bases. This CDR3 is 16 amino acids long. CDR1 LNHNV and CDR2 YYDKDF come from the germline V gene (reference sequence). Trimming shortened V by 0 bases and J by 1 base, and 12 bases separated the two germline ends. CDR3 sequence reads: CATSRDSGALQETQYF. DNA of the CDR3: TGTGCCACCAGCAGAGATTCGGGAGCTCTCCAAGAGACCCAGTACTTC.

This clone has only a few counts. J is TRBJ2-4 and V is TRBV9; tentative D call: TRBD1 (5 bases). V lost 6 bases and J lost 0, with 16 bases in between. This CDR3 has 16 residues. Germline CDR1 reads SGDLS; CDR2 reads YYNGEE. The CDR3 nucleotides read TGTGCCAGCATGAAGGGGCTATCCATAGCCAAAAACATTCAGTACTTC. Its protein is CASMKGLSIAKNIQYF. Complete variable domain (other parts from reference TRBV9 and TRBJ2-4): DSGVTQTPKHLITATGQRVTLRCSPRSGDLSVYWYQQSLDQGLQFLIQYYNGEERAKGNILERFSAQQFPDLHSELNLSSLELGDSALYFCASMKGLSIAKNIQYFGAGTRLSVL.

The gene calls are TRBV11-3 and TRBJ2-1, with 12 bases lining up with TRBD2. Germline trimming cut 4 bases from V and 9 bases from J; bases unmatched to any gene: 7. The CDR3 contains 15 residues. Germline V CDR1 and CDR2: SGHNT, YENEEA. The CDR3 DNA follows: TGTGCCAGCAGCTCGGACCTAGCGGGAGGGCGTGAGCAGTTCTTC. It is translated as CASSSDLAGGREQFF. Together with reference TRBV11-3 and TRBJ2-1, the CDR3 gives the full variable domain: EAGVVQSPRYKIIEKKQPVAFWCNPISGHNTLYWYLQNLGQGPELLIRYENEEAVDDSQLPKDRFSAERLKGVDSTLKIQPAELGDSAVYLCASSSDLAGGREQFFGPGTRLTVL.

This clone came up a few times. This chain connects TRBV6-8 to TRBJ1-2, with D tentatively TRBD1 (6 bases). Per the germline V gene, CDR1 is MNHGY and CDR2 is SAAAGT. Deletions cut 10 bases from V and 8 bases from J, with 20 bases between. The length of the CDR3 is 13 residues. DNA of the CDR3: TGTGCCATCACCCTAGGAGGCAGGGGCGGCTACACCTTC. Protein: CAITLGGRGGYTF.

The J gene is TRBJ1-4, the V gene TRBV19; D may be TRBD1 (6 bases). V shed 5 bases and J shed 4 bases, with 11 bases lying between them. CDR1 and CDR2 from the germline V gene are LNHDA and SQIVND (reference sequence). The CDR3 is 14 residues long. The CDR3 DNA is TGTGCCAGTAGTCGGGGGGCAGGTAATGAAAAACTGTTTTTT. Translated, it gives CASSRGAGNEKLFF. Full variable domain (remainder filled in from reference TRBV19 and TRBJ1-4): DGGITQSPKYLFRKEGQNVTLSCEQNLNHDAMYWYRQDPGQGLRLIYYSQIVNDFQKGDIAEGYSVSREKKESFPLTVTSAQKNPTAFYLCASSRGAGNEKLFFGSGTQLSVL.

This clone was counted a single time. The chain uses TRBV28 and TRBJ2-7; D gene ambiguous. V lost 6 bases, J lost 8 bases, and 14 bases lay in between. This CDR3 has 12 residues. Germline values: CDR1 MDHEN, CDR2 SYDVKM. The CDR3 DNA reads TGTGCCAGCAGCCAACCCCGGACCCAGCAGTACTTC. It codes for CASSQPRTQQYF.

The rearrangement joins TRBV6-8 to TRBJ1-2; no reliable D call. This CDR3 region has 14 residues. With 7 bases removed from V and 5 bases from J, the gap between germline ends came to 17 bases. CDR1 is MNHGY and CDR2 is SAAAGT in the germline V gene. The CDR3 region has the DNA TGTGCCAGCACTGATGGCCCGTTACCTTATGGCTACACCTTC. Amino acid sequence: CASTDGPLPYGYTF.

J is TRBJ1-2 and V is TRBV25-1; no clear D. The V end was cut by 1 base, the J end by 4 bases, with 10 bases between. CDR1 is MGHDK and CDR2 is SYGVNS in the germline V gene. CDR3 length: 14 amino acids. CDR3 coding DNA: TGTGCCAGCAGTGAATTGACCCCGGTCTATGGCTACACCTTC. Its translation: CASSELTPVYGYTF.

The chain joins TRBV28 to TRBJ2-7; D is uncertain. V lost 2 bases, J lost 3 bases, and 5 bases lay in between. The CDR3 runs to 12 residues. Germline V gene lookup returns CDR1 MDHEN and CDR2 SYDVKM. The CDR3 DNA reads TGTGCCAGCAGTTTAAGTTTCTACGAGCAGTACTTC. This encodes CASSLSFYEQYF.

This clone was seen only a few times. The chain joins TRBV6-8 to TRBJ2-2, with a possible D match to TRBD2 (5 bases). This CDR3 has 15 amino acids. V was clipped by 5 bases and J by 1 base, with 11 bases between them. Germline CDR1 MNHGY, CDR2 SAAAGT. Here the CDR3 DNA reads TGTGCCAGCAGTGAGTTCGGGGTGAACACCGGGGAGCTGTTTTTT. This sequence encodes CASSEFGVNTGELFF.

This CDR3 is CASRNSGREKNEQFF. CDR3 DNA: TGTGCCAGTAGAAATAGCGGGAGGGAAAAGAATGAGCAGTTCTTC. The rearrangement links TRBV19 to TRBJ2-1; TRBD2 matches at 11 bases. J lost 7 bases, V lost 6 bases, and 8 bases had no gene match. Germline V gene sequence: CDR1 LNHDA, CDR2 SQIVND (reference sequence). CDR3 size: 15 residues.

This chain joins TRBV28 and TRBJ2-6, with TRBD1 matching over 8 bases. Per germline, CDR1 MDHEN and CDR2 SYDVKM. The length of the CDR3 is 16 residues. V trimming: 7 bases; J trimming: 0 bases; junction bases outside the gene matches: 5. CDR3: CASTGQGFSGANVLTF. CDR3 sequence (DNA): TGTGCCAGCACTGGACAGGGCTTCTCTGGGGCCAACGTCCTGACTTTC.

This clone turned up a few times. The chain carries TRBV6-8 and TRBJ2-1, with D hard to call. Germline V CDR1 and CDR2: MNHGY, SAAAGT. The CDR3 is 14 residues long. Trimming stripped 9 bases from V and 7 bases from J, with 19 bases between. The CDR3 sequence: CARNIHSPPNEQFF. CDR3 bases: TGTGCCAGAAATATCCACAGCCCTCCAAATGAGCAGTTCTTC.

The chain carries TRBV30 and TRBJ2-2, with no clear D. The V end was cut by 4 bases, the J end by 5 bases, with 23 bases between. Per the germline V gene, CDR1 is GTSNPN and CDR2 is SVGIG (reference sequence). This CDR3 has 17 residues. CDR3 sequence reads: CAWTRKGGPPWTGELFF. CDR3 nucleotide sequence: TGTGCCTGGACCCGAAAGGGCGGACCACCTTGGACCGGGGAGCTGTTTTTT. The whole variable domain, filled in from reference TRBV30 and TRBJ2-2, reads SQTIHQWPATLVQPVGSPLSLECTVEGTSNPNLYWYRQAAGRGLQLLFYSVGIGQISSEVPQNLSASRPQDRQFILSSKKLLLSDSGFYLCAWTRKGGPPWTGELFFGEGSRLTVL.

On this clone itself: Its ends do not fully match the called genes, so a read error is possible. The rearrangement uses TRBV6-8 and TRBJ1-2; 8 bases match TRBD1. The CDR3 covers 13 residues. Germline loops: CDR1 MNHGY, CDR2 SAAAGT. CDR3 region: CASSYDRGSGYNF. DNA for the CDR3: TGTGCCAGCAGTTACGACAGGGGTTCTGGCTATAACTTC.

V and J are TRBV9 and TRBJ1-1; a weak D match, TRBD1 (5 bases). Germline CDR1 and CDR2: SGDLS and YYNGEE. This CDR3 spans 17 amino acids. The V gene lost 5 bases and the J gene lost 4 bases, with 24 bases spanning the gap. The CDR3 DNA sequence: TGTGCCAGCAGTACACTCGACGGGGCCTATCGACCCACTGAAGCTTTCTTT. Its translation: CASSTLDGAYRPTEAFF. The full variable domain, completed using reference TRBV9 and TRBJ1-1, is DSGVTQTPKHLITATGQRVTLRCSPRSGDLSVYWYQQSLDQGLQFLIQYYNGEERAKGNILERFSAQQFPDLHSELNLSSLELGDSALYFCASSTLDGAYRPTEAFFGQGTRLTVV.